The 6 T cell receptor beta chains listed next were all sequenced from one sample in a study of blood T cells in healthy people across ages. Combining a sample-barcoded 5' primer with a J-beta primer mix, a second PCR ran for about 6 to 12 cycles. TCRdb redid the calling of the 5' RACE reads with MiXCR, one entry per CDR3 protein. This sample has about 500,000 distinct CDR3 sequences, with about 24% found just once. The sample was also linked to a second study, of T cells of mothers and their children.

The sequenced sample consisted of blood. These receptors all come from a boy between 5 and 17 years old in good health.

This clonotype was observed a few times. The chain is built from TRBV18 and TRBJ1-2; D is uncertain. Germline CDR1 KGHSH, CDR2 LQKENI. V gave up 3 bases and J gave up 3 bases, with 11 bases separating them. The CDR3 sequence is 14 residues long. The CDR3 sequence: CASSPPGRDYGYTF. The CDR3 bases are TGTGCCAGCTCACCCCCTGGAAGGGACTATGGCTACACCTTC.

The CDR3 region is CASSLVQASSYEQYF. For the CDR3, the DNA is TGTGCCAGCAGCTTGGTACAGGCGAGCTCCTACGAGCAGTACTTC. J is TRBJ2-7 and V is TRBV5-6, with D maybe TRBD1 (5 bases). The CDR3 covers 15 residues. From germline, CDR1 is SGHDT and CDR2 YYEEEE. The V end was cut by 0 bases, the J end by 0 bases, with 10 bases between.

This clonotype was picked up a small number of times. The rearrangement uses TRBV5-6 and TRBJ2-4, with 7 positions matching TRBD1. The CDR3 covers 14 residues. The V gene's germline CDR1 is SGHDT and CDR2 YYEEEE. V gave up 0 bases and J gave up 6 bases; unmatched junction bases: 3. CDR3 DNA: TGTGCCAGCAGCTTGGCTGCAGGGGGAAACATTCAGTACTTC. This gives the protein CASSLAAGGNIQYF.

This chain connects TRBV25-1 to TRBJ2-2; D tentatively reads TRBD1 or TRBD2 (6 bases each). V was shortened by 2 bases and J by 6 bases, with 19 bases between the two germline ends. Germline V gene lookup returns CDR1 MGHDK and CDR2 SYGVNS. The CDR3 spans 17 residues. The CDR3 loop reads CASSEAVGGKGAGELFF. CDR3 sequence (DNA): TGTGCCAGCAGTGAAGCTGTAGGGGGGAAAGGTGCCGGGGAGCTGTTTTTT.

This clonotype turned up a few times. This chain joins TRBV28 and TRBJ2-3; TRBD2 agrees at 7 bases. This CDR3 has 13 residues. The junction had 5 bases not matched to a gene; V was cut back by 7 bases and J by 4 bases. Germline CDR1 reads MDHEN; CDR2 reads SYDVKM. The CDR3 DNA follows: TGTGCCAGCACCCGGGGAGGGTCAGATACGCAGTATTTT. Translating it yields CASTRGGSDTQYF.

The genes are TRBV7-2 and TRBJ1-5, with D possibly matching TRBD1 (5 bases). V shed 5 bases and J shed 9 bases, with 11 bases lying between them. The CDR3 loop spans 12 amino acids. The germline CDR1 and CDR2 sequences are SGHTA and FQGNSA. As DNA, the CDR3 is TGTGCCAGCAGCCCAGTTGGGGGGCCCCAGCATTTT. This codes for CASSPVGGPQHF.